This T cell receptor (beta chain) derives from a study of beta chain features in type 1 diabetes. Reverse transcribing all isolated RNA meant expressed TCRB transcripts were sequenced. TCRdb's copy holds only in-frame clones and misses some; the assay was immunoSEQ multiplex PCR. Among 300,000 to 400,000 clones listed, approximately 12% were seen once. The count of this clone is one. This CDR3 has 14 residues. The ends lost 6 bases at V and 7 bases at J; junction bases unmatched: 8. Germline-derived CDR1 and CDR2 are SGHTA and FQGTGA. Material for sequencing was naive CD4+ T cells from blood. The V and J genes are TRBV7-3 and TRBJ1-2; TRBD1 aligns across 10 bases. This sequence originates from a man younger than 35 in good health. The CDR3 is CASSPTGTGAGYTF. As DNA, the CDR3 is TGTGCCAGCAGTCCAACTGGGACAGGGGCTGGCTACACCTTC.